The 17 T cell receptor beta chains below come from one sample, sequenced in a study of siplizumab effects on memory and regulatory T cells. The repertoire was sequenced with immunoSEQ multiplex PCR; TCRdb's copy has only in-frame clones and lacks some. The sample yields tens of thousands of clones, 90% to 97% seen once. The sequenced sample consisted of naive CD8+ T cells sorted from blood. The receptors stem from a human donor in good health.

Turning to this clone: Other DNA sequences within the sample encode an identical CDR3. The chain employs TRBV5-4 and TRBJ2-1; a possible D gene is TRBD2 (6 bases). CDR3 size: 14 residues. Germline CDR1 SGHNT, CDR2 YYREEE (reference sequence). The V and J ends lost 2 bases and 4 bases respectively, with 10 bases between them. CDR3 region: CASSLGTSYNEQFF. DNA for the CDR3: TGTGCCAGCAGCTTAGGGACTTCGTACAATGAGCAGTTCTTC.

J is TRBJ2-1 and V is TRBV7-8; 10 nucleotides align to TRBD2. Germline CDR1 reads SGHVS; CDR2 reads FQNEAQ. The CDR3 is 16 residues long. V dropped 4 bases and J dropped 6; count of bases not matched to a gene: 9. The CDR3, as DNA: TGTGCCAGCAGCTCCCGGAGCAGCGGGGGGGCCAATGAGCAGTTCTTC. It encodes CASSSRSSGGANEQFF.

The chain joins TRBV4-1 to TRBJ1-2; D gene uncertain. The V and J ends lost 1 base and 4 bases respectively, with 13 bases between them. This CDR3 is 15 amino acids long. Per the germline V gene, CDR1 is MGHRA and CDR2 is YSYEKL. The CDR3: CASSQGFGTSYGYTF. The CDR3 region has the DNA TGCGCCAGCAGCCAAGGGTTTGGCACGAGCTATGGCTACACCTTC.

The chain employs TRBV29-1 and TRBJ2-2; weak D call: TRBD1 (6 bases). Per the germline V gene, CDR1 is SQVTM and CDR2 is ANQGSEA. The V and J ends lost 7 bases and 8 bases respectively, with 14 bases between them. The CDR3 extends over 12 amino acids. The CDR3 DNA is TGCAGCGGGGTGGGGGCTGGAGGGGAGCTGTTTTTT. Translating it yields CSGVGAGGELFF.

The gene calls are TRBV13 and TRBJ2-3; 9 bases fit TRBD2. Germline values: CDR1 PRHDT, CDR2 FYEKMQ (reference sequence). CDR3 size: 16 residues. V lost 0 bases to trimming and J lost 4 bases; unmatched junction nucleotides: 5. The CDR3 DNA sequence: TGTGCCAGCAGCTTAGGTCGGACTAGCGCGGCAGATACGCAGTATTTT. It translates to CASSLGRTSAADTQYF. Looking up the rest from reference TRBV13 and TRBJ2-3 gives the full variable domain: AAGVIQSPRHLIKEKRETATLKCYPIPRHDTVYWYQQGPGQDPQFLISFYEKMQSDKGSIPDRFSAQQFSDYHSELNMSSLELGDSALYFCASSLGRTSAADTQYFGPGTRLTVL.

This clone was recorded once. This chain connects TRBV19 to TRBJ1-1; perhaps TRBD1 as D (6 bases). The CDR3 totals 13 residues. V was pared by 5 bases and J by 3 bases, with 10 bases between. Germline values: CDR1 LNHDA, CDR2 SQIVND (reference sequence). In DNA form, the CDR3 reads TGTGCCAGTAGTGCCCAGGGGTACACTGAAGCTTTCTTT. Amino acids: CASSAQGYTEAFF.

This chain uses TRBV19 with TRBJ2-3; 8 bases match TRBD2. V was clipped by 11 bases and J by 2 bases; unmatched bases: 12. The CDR3 length is 15 residues. Germline V lookup: CDR1 LNHDA, CDR2 SQIVND (reference sequence). CDR3: CASGELADITDTQYF. The CDR3 nucleotides are TGTGCCTCCGGGGAACTAGCGGATATCACAGATACGCAGTATTTT.

The chain recombines TRBV9 with TRBJ2-3; D possibly uses TRBD1 or TRBD2 (6 bases each). This CDR3 spans 16 amino acids. The germline V and J ends were trimmed by 6 bases and 0 bases, with 17 bases remaining between them. The germline gives CDR1 SGDLS, CDR2 YYNGEE. CDR3: CASTYGGSWSTDTQYF. As DNA, the CDR3 is TGTGCCAGCACCTACGGGGGCTCTTGGAGCACAGATACGCAGTATTTT.

This sequence joins TRBV7-3 and TRBJ2-3; 7 positions match TRBD2. Germline CDR1 reads SGHTA; CDR2 reads FQGTGA. The trim removed 0 bases at V and 0 bases at J, leaving 9 bases unmatched. The CDR3 runs 18 residues. The CDR3 is CASSLTIGGSGSTDTQYF. The CDR3, as DNA: TGTGCCAGCAGCTTAACTATCGGAGGTAGCGGGAGCACAGATACGCAGTATTTT.

This clone occurred once. This rearrangement joins TRBV7-9 to TRBJ2-1; either TRBD1 or TRBD2 may supply D (5 bases each). The V end lost 5 bases, the J end lost 2 bases, and 16 bases lay between the germline ends. The CDR3 is 16 residues long. Germline V gene data show CDR1 as SEHNR and CDR2 as FQNEAQ (reference sequence). The CDR3 loop reads CASSGGTGRAYNEQFF. The CDR3 DNA is TGTGCCAGCAGCGGTGGGACGGGAAGGGCCTACAATGAGCAGTTCTTC.

This sequence joins TRBV5-4 and TRBJ1-2, with D perhaps TRBD1 (5 bases). Per germline, CDR1 SGHNT and CDR2 YYREEE (reference sequence). The CDR3 has 16 amino acids. Trimming took 4 bases from V and 2 from J, leaving 18 bases between them. The CDR3 DNA reads as TGTGCCAGCAGCGGGGGTGGGGACCCCTTAAACTATGGCTACACCTTC. Protein: CASSGGGDPLNYGYTF.

V gene TRBV4-1 combines with J gene TRBJ1-2, with 8 bases matching TRBD1. This CDR3 comprises 16 residues. V trimming: 8 bases; J trimming: 3 bases; junction bases outside the gene matches: 14. Germline V lookup: CDR1 MGHRA, CDR2 YSYEKL. The CDR3 DNA reads TGCGCCAGCGGCTTGGGCCTTACAGGGGGTCACTATGGCTACACCTTC. It yields the protein CASGLGLTGGHYGYTF.

This sequence joins TRBV7-2 and TRBJ2-1; D is unclear. Germline CDR1 reads SGHTA; CDR2 reads FQGNSA. The CDR3 is 13 residues long. V shed 1 base and J shed 9 bases, with 10 bases lying between them. CDR3 nucleotides: TGTGCCAGCAGCTTAGAAAATTGGGGTGAGCAGTTCTTC. It is translated as CASSLENWGEQFF.

The gene calls are TRBV19 and TRBJ2-3; D is ambiguous. The CDR3 has 13 amino acids. V was trimmed by 4 bases and J by 2 bases, leaving 7 bases between them. Germline CDR1 reads LNHDA; CDR2 reads SQIVND (reference sequence). CDR3 sequence reads: CASSTGLTDTQYF. Written as DNA, the CDR3 is TGTGCCAGTAGTACCGGGCTCACAGATACGCAGTATTTT.

V is TRBV7-9 and J is TRBJ2-5; 12 nucleotides match TRBD2. The CDR3 is made up of 17 amino acids. Trimming cost V 6 bases and J 1 base; bases outside gene matches: 9. The germline CDR1 and CDR2 sequences are SEHNR and FQNEAQ (reference sequence). CDR3 region: CASSPKGLAGPQETQYF. Written as DNA, the CDR3 is TGTGCCAGCAGTCCAAAAGGACTAGCGGGGCCCCAAGAGACCCAGTACTTC.

This chain joins TRBV9 and TRBJ1-1, with D tentatively TRBD1 (6 bases). CDR3 length: 15 amino acids. The germline V gene has CDR1 SGDLS and CDR2 YYNGEE. V lost 4 bases and J lost 6, with 19 bases in between. The CDR3, as DNA: TGTGCCAGCAGCCCCAGGGGCCAGGGGACCGCTGAAGCTTTCTTT. It codes for CASSPRGQGTAEAFF.

The chain combines TRBV4-1 with TRBJ1-3; D not certain. Deletions cut 0 bases from V and 0 bases from J, with 12 bases between. The CDR3 spans 17 residues. CDR1 is MGHRA, CDR2 YSYEKL, per germline. The CDR3 reads CASSQDRVPSSGNTIYF. The CDR3 DNA follows: TGCGCCAGCAGCCAAGATAGAGTTCCTAGCTCTGGAAACACCATATATTTT.